This T cell receptor beta chain was captured by sequencing in a study of OX40 agonist ivuxolimab in advanced cancers. The length of the CDR3 is 14 residues. J was trimmed by 6 bases and V by 4 bases; bases with no gene match: 3. The germline V gene encodes CDR1 MGHDK and CDR2 SYGVNS. The table came from immunoSEQ multiplex PCR; TCRdb's copy has only in-frame clones and leaves some out. The data show some 86,000 clones, with more than 80% seen just once and approximately 9.3% held by the top ten. This TCR derives from an adult with an advanced solid tumor such as melanoma, head and neck, liver or kidney cancer. The material sequenced was CD4+ or CD8+ T cells sorted from blood, taken in a trial of the OX40 agonist ivuxolimab. The chain couples TRBV25-1 to TRBJ2-3; TRBD2 agrees at 11 bases. CDR3 in DNA: TGTGCCAGCAGTGTAGCGGGAGGGCGGGATACGCAGTATTTT. It yields the protein CASSVAGGRDTQYF.